The clone carrying this T cell receptor beta chain showed up just a few times. Its antigen is not known. The data were taken from a study of T cells in Graves' hyperthyroidism and ophthalmopathy. Study-wide results and caveats: For ophthalmopathy, model prediction preceded onset by a median 6.5 months.

Trimming cost V 4 bases and J 8 bases; bases outside gene matches: 13. Germline V gene data show CDR1 as DFQATT and CDR2 as SNEGSKA (reference sequence). The CDR3 extends over 15 amino acids. Amplification yielded TCR beta CDR3 regions, with RNA transcripts as the source. A set of HTBI primers served as the primers for a first-round RT-PCR of the TCR CDR3. In TCRdb, the multiplex PCR reads were re-called with MiXCR into one record per CDR3 protein. The profile covers about 640,000 distinct CDR3 sequences, with roughly 46% appearing a single time and less than 9% taken by the ten largest. The receptor comes from an adult man with Graves' disease, either hyperthyroidism or ophthalmopathy (not recorded which). The chain carries TRBV20-1 and TRBJ2-5; 10 bases map to TRBD2. The sample was peripheral blood or thyroid tissue (not recorded which). In nucleotides, the CDR3 is TGCAGTGCTACTGGCGTGGGTACTAGCGGGGCCACCCAGTACTTC. This codes for CSATGVGTSGATQYF.